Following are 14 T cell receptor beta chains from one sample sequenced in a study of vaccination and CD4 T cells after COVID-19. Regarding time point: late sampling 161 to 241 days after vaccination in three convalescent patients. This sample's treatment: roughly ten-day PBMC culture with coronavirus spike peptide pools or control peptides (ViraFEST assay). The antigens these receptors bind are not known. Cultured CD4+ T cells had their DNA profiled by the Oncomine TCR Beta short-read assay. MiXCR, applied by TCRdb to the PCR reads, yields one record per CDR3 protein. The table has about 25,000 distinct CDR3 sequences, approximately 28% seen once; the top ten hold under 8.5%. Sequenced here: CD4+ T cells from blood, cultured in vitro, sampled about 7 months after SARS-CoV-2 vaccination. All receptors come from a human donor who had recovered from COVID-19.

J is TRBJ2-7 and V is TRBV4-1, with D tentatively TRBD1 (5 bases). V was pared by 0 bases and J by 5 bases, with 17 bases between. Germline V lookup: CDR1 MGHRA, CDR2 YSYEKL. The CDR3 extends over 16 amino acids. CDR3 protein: CASSQDSSQGRNEQYF. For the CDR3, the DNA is TGCGCCAGCAGCCAAGATAGTTCCCAGGGAAGAAACGAGCAGTACTTC.

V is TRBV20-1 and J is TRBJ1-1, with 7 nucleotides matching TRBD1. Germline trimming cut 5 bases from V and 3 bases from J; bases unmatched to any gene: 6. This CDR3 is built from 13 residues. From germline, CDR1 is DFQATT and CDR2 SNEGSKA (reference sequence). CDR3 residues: CSAGGTADTEAFF. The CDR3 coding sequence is TGCAGTGCTGGAGGGACAGCCGACACTGAAGCTTTCTTT.

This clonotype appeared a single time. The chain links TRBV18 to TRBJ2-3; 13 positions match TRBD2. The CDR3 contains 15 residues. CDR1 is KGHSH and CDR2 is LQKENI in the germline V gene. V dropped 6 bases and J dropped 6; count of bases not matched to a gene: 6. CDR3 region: CASSPRTSGSDTQYF. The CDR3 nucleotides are TGTGCCAGCTCGCCCAGGACTAGCGGGAGTGATACGCAGTATTTT.

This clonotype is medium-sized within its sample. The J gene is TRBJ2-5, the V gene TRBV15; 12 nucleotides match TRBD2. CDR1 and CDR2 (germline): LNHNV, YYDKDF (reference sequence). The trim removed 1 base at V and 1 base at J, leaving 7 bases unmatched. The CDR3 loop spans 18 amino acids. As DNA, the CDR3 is TGTGCCACCAGCAGAGGGGGGACTAGCGGGCCGCTCCAAGAGACCCAGTACTTC. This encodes CATSRGGTSGPLQETQYF.

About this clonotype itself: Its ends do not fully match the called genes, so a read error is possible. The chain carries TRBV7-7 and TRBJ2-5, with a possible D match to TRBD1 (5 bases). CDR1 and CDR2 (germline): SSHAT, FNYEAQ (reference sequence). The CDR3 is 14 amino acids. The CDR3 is CASSPRASGETQYF. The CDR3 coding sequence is TGTGCTAGCAGCCCACGAGCGTCAGGGGAGACCCAGTACTTC.

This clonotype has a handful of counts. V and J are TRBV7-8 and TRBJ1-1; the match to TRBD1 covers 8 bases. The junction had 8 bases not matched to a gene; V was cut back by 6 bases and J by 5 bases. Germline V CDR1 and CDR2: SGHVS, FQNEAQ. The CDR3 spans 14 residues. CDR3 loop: CASRMDRASTEAFF. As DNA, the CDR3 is TGTGCCAGCAGAATGGACAGGGCGAGTACTGAAGCTTTCTTT.

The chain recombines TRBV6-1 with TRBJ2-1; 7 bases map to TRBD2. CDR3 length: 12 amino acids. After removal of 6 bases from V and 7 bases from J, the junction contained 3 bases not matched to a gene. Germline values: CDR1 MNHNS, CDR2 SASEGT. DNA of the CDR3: TGTGCCAGCAGCGAACTAGCGAATGAGCAGTTCTTC. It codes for CASSELANEQFF.

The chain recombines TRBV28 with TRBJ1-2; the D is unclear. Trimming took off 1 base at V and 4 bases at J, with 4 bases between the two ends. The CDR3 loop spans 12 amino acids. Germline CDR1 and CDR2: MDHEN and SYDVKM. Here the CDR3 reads CASSLLGYGYTF. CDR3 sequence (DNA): TGTGCCAGCAGTTTATTAGGCTATGGCTACACCTTC.

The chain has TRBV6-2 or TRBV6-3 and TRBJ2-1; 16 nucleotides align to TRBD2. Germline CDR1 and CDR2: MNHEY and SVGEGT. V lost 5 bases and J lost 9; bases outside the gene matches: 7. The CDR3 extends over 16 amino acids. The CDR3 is CASSVSGTSGRGEQFF. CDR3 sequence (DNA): TGTGCCAGCAGTGTCTCCGGGACTAGCGGGAGGGGTGAGCAGTTCTTC.

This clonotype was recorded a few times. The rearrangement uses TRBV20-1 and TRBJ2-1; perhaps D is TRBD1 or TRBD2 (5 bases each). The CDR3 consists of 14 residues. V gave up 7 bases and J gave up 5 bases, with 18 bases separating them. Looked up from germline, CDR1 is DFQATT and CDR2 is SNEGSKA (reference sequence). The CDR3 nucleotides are TGCAGTGTCCCCAGGGACGGGGAAGACAATGAGCAGTTCTTC. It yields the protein CSVPRDGEDNEQFF.

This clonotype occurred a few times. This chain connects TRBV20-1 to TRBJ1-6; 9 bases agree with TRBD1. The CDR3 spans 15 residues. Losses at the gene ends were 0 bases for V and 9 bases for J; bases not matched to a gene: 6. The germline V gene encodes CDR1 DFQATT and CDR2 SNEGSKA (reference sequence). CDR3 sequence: CSAREQGARGSPLHF. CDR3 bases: TGCAGTGCTAGAGAACAGGGGGCGCGGGGTTCACCCCTCCACTTT.

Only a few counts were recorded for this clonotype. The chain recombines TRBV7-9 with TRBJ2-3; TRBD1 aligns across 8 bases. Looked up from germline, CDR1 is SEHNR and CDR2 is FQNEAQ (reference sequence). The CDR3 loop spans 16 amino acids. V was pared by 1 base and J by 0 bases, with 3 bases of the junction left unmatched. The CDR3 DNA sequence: TGTGCCAGCAGCTTAGGGACAGGGACTAGCACAGATACGCAGTATTTT. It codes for CASSLGTGTSTDTQYF. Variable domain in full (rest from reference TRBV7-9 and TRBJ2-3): DTGVSQNPRHKITKRGQNVTFRCDPISEHNRLYWYRQTLGQGPEFLTYFQNEAQLEKSRLLSDRFSAERPKGSFSTLEIQRTEQGDSAMYLCASSLGTGTSTDTQYFGPGTRLTVL.

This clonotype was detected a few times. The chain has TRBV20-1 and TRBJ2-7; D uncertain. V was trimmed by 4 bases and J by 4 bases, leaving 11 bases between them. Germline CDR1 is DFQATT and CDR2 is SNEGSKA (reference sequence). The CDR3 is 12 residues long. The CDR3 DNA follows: TGCAGTGCTAAAAACCCCTTGTACGAGCAGTACTTC. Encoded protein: CSAKNPLYEQYF.

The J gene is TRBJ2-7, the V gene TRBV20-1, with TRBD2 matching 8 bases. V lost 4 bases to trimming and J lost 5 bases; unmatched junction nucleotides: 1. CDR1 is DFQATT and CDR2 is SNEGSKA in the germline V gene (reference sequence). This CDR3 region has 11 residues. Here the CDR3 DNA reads TGCAGTGCTACGCGGGAGGACGAGCAGTACTTC. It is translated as CSATREDEQYF.